The 18 T cell receptor beta chains listed next were all sequenced from one sample in a study of cytomegalovirus exposure and HLA in healthy donors. PCR involved 60 Vbeta and 13 Jbeta primers. Profiled with immunoSEQ multiplex PCR; TCRdb holds only in-frame clones, not every one. The repertoire holds 190,000 or so clones, with 80% as singletons. Material for sequencing was PBMCs. These receptors all come from a boy between 5 and 17 years old in good health and CMV-seronegative.

The chain is built from TRBV9 and TRBJ1-6; TRBD1 matches 9 bases. Trimming cost V 1 base and J 7 bases; bases outside gene matches: 6. Germline-derived CDR1 and CDR2 are SGDLS and YYNGEE. This CDR3 is built from 16 residues. The CDR3: CASSVTGTGQNSPLHF. For the CDR3, the DNA is TGTGCCAGCAGCGTAACCGGGACAGGGCAAAATTCACCCCTCCACTTT.

This clone was seen more than once but under ten times. This chain connects TRBV11-2 to TRBJ1-1, with unresolved D. Looked up from germline, CDR1 is SGHAT and CDR2 is FQNNGV. This CDR3 comprises 13 residues. V was shortened by 2 bases and J by 1 base, with 5 bases between the two germline ends. CDR3 protein: CASSLRENTEAFF. In DNA, the CDR3 is TGTGCCAGCAGCTTAAGAGAGAACACTGAAGCTTTCTTT.

The chain employs TRBV6-5 and TRBJ2-7; D is possibly TRBD2 (6 bases). Germline CDR1 is MNHEY and CDR2 is SVGAGI. This CDR3 comprises 15 residues. Deletions cut 6 bases from V and 4 bases from J, with 19 bases between. CDR3 amino acids: CASRTLANALYEQYF. The DNA for the CDR3 is TGTGCCAGCAGAACACTAGCAAACGCACTGTACGAGCAGTACTTC.

This clone appeared once. CDR3 region: CASLVARGYGYTF. The DNA for the CDR3 is TGTGCCAGCCTGGTAGCGCGGGGGTACGGCTACACCTTC. The chain recombines TRBV19 with TRBJ1-2; tentative D call: TRBD1 (5 bases). V was shortened by 9 bases and J by 8 bases, with 19 bases between the two germline ends. The CDR3 is made up of 13 amino acids. The germline gives CDR1 LNHDA, CDR2 SQIVND (reference sequence). Supplemented by reference TRBV19 and TRBJ1-2, the full variable domain reads DGGITQSPKYLFRKEGQNVTLSCEQNLNHDAMYWYRQDPGQGLRLIYYSQIVNDFQKGDIAEGYSVSREKKESFPLTVTSAQKNPTAFYLCASLVARGYGYTFGSGTRLTVV.

CDR3 coding DNA: TGTGCCAGCAGCGCTGGACTAGCGGCTAGCACAGATACGCAGTATTTT. Protein sequence: CASSAGLAASTDTQYF. The V call is TRBV7-2, the J call TRBJ2-3; TRBD2 agrees at 10 bases. V dropped 5 bases and J dropped 0; count of bases not matched to a gene: 5. Germline values: CDR1 SGHTA, CDR2 FQGNSA. This CDR3 has 16 residues.

The chain has TRBV2 and TRBJ1-3; 8 bases map to TRBD1. Germline V lookup: CDR1 SNHLY, CDR2 FYNNEI. V gave up 4 bases and J gave up 9 bases; unmatched junction bases: 5. The CDR3 runs 13 residues. Written as DNA, the CDR3 is TGTGCCAGCAGTGTGGACAGGGAGGGCACCATATATTTT. The encoded protein is CASSVDREGTIYF.

This chain joins TRBV7-8 and TRBJ1-1; 8 bases agree with TRBD1. J was trimmed by 5 bases and V by 3 bases; bases with no gene match: 5. Germline V CDR1 and CDR2: SGHVS, FQNEAQ. The CDR3 runs to 14 residues. CDR3 protein: CASSFQGAWTEAFF. In DNA form, the CDR3 reads TGTGCCAGCAGCTTCCAGGGGGCATGGACTGAAGCTTTCTTT.

This clone was observed a handful of times. The chain is built from TRBV18 and TRBJ1-2, with a weak D call TRBD1 (6 bases). The length of the CDR3 is 15 residues. The V end lost 1 base, the J end lost 3 bases, and 12 bases lay between the germline ends. Germline CDR1 reads KGHSH; CDR2 reads LQKENI. The CDR3 reads CASSPRGPRDYGYTF. CDR3 bases: TGTGCCAGCTCACCACGGGGGCCTCGGGACTATGGCTACACCTTC.

This clone was observed a single time. The rearrangement uses TRBV13 and TRBJ2-2, with 8 bases lining up with TRBD2. This CDR3 region has 16 residues. The germline CDR1 and CDR2 sequences are PRHDT and FYEKMQ (reference sequence). V gave up 5 bases and J gave up 6 bases; unmatched junction bases: 11. The CDR3, as DNA: TGTGCCAGCAGCGCTTCCGGGACTAGTTCGCCCGGGGAGCTGTTTTTT. Translating it yields CASSASGTSSPGELFF. The full variable domain, with the rest looked up from reference TRBV13 and TRBJ2-2, is AAGVIQSPRHLIKEKRETATLKCYPIPRHDTVYWYQQGPGQDPQFLISFYEKMQSDKGSIPDRFSAQQFSDYHSELNMSSLELGDSALYFCASSASGTSSPGELFFGEGSRLTVL.

This clone was detected a few times. This chain joins TRBV6-5 and TRBJ1-1; D gene ambiguous. CDR3 length: 11 amino acids. V lost 2 bases and J 6 bases, leaving 4 bases between the germline ends. Germline V gene sequence: CDR1 MNHEY, CDR2 SVGAGI. The CDR3 bases are TGTGCCAGCAGTTACCAGTCTGAAGCTTTCTTT. Its protein product is CASSYQSEAFF.

This chain links TRBV7-2 with TRBJ2-7, with 8 positions matching TRBD2. The germline gives CDR1 SGHTA, CDR2 FQGNSA. The trim removed 1 base at V and 4 bases at J, leaving 6 bases unmatched. The CDR3 consists of 15 residues. The CDR3 is CASSLGSGSQYEQYF. CDR3 nucleotide sequence: TGTGCCAGCAGCTTAGGGAGCGGGAGTCAGTACGAGCAGTACTTC. Looking up the rest from reference TRBV7-2 and TRBJ2-7 gives the full variable domain: GAGVSQSPSNKVTEKGKDVELRCDPISGHTALYWYRQSLGQGLEFLIYFQGNSAPDKSGLPSDRFSAERTGGSVSTLTIQRTQQEDSAVYLCASSLGSGSQYEQYFGPGTRLTVT.

J is TRBJ2-1 and V is TRBV28; TRBD1 aligns across 8 bases. The V gene end was trimmed by 4 bases and the J gene end by 1 base; junction bases not matched to a gene: 9. CDR1 is MDHEN, CDR2 SYDVKM, per germline. The CDR3 totals 17 residues. CDR3 DNA: TGTGCCAGCAGTTCACGACAGGGGCTCTCTTCCTACAATGAGCAGTTCTTC. Protein sequence: CASSSRQGLSSYNEQFF.

Details on this clone: The sample has other DNA sequences that encode this CDR3 too. The V and J genes are TRBV9 and TRBJ1-1; TRBD1 agrees at 9 bases. Germline CDR1 is SGDLS and CDR2 is YYNGEE. This CDR3 has 15 amino acids. The trim removed 2 bases at V and 0 bases at J, leaving 2 bases unmatched. The DNA for the CDR3 is TGTGCCAGCAGCGTGGGGACAGGGATGAACACTGAAGCTTTCTTT. It specifies CASSVGTGMNTEAFF.

The chain joins TRBV6-1 to TRBJ1-4; tentatively, D is TRBD1 (5 bases). V was clipped by 0 bases and J by 1 base, with 6 bases between them. The CDR3 sequence is 15 residues long. Per germline, CDR1 MNHNS and CDR2 SASEGT. Written as DNA, the CDR3 is TGTGCCAGCAGTGAAGCCGGGGGAACTAATGAAAAACTGTTTTTT. It translates to CASSEAGGTNEKLFF.

The chain has TRBV6-5 and TRBJ2-5; possible D gene TRBD1, 6 bases. This CDR3 has 16 amino acids. V was cut by 0 bases and J by 1 base, with 12 bases left in between. From germline, CDR1 is MNHEY and CDR2 SVGAGI. The CDR3 sequence is CASSYSGTLLQETQYF. The CDR3 coding sequence is TGTGCCAGCAGTTACTCAGGGACACTACTCCAAGAGACCCAGTACTTC.

The chain carries TRBV19 and TRBJ1-2; D remains unclear. The CDR3 has 13 amino acids. The ends were cut back, 5 bases at V and 4 bases at J, with 11 bases in the middle. CDR1 is LNHDA and CDR2 is SQIVND in the germline V gene (reference sequence). This chain's CDR3 is CASSPALGYGYTF. The DNA for the CDR3 is TGTGCCAGTAGTCCCGCTCTAGGCTATGGCTACACCTTC.

The rearrangement uses TRBV30 and TRBJ1-2, with TRBD1 matching over 7 bases. Germline CDR1 reads GTSNPN; CDR2 reads SVGIG (reference sequence). The CDR3 sequence is 13 residues long. J lost 6 bases, V lost 3 bases, and 7 bases had no gene match. The CDR3 spells CAWSGNRGHGYTF. In DNA, the CDR3 is TGTGCCTGGAGCGGTAACAGGGGCCATGGCTACACCTTC.

V and J are TRBV28 and TRBJ2-5, with a weak D call TRBD1 (6 bases). The V and J ends lost 5 bases and 5 bases respectively, with 9 bases between them. Germline CDR1 reads MDHEN; CDR2 reads SYDVKM. The CDR3 is 12 residues long. The CDR3 DNA reads TGTGCCAGCAGTCTCAGGGGTGAGACCCAGTACTTC. Its protein product is CASSLRGETQYF.